The clone carrying this T cell receptor (beta chain) was observed at least ten times. Its specificity is not known. Built from TCR beta cDNA, the libraries had unique molecular identifiers in them. When about 1 to 11 million T cells were used, they gave hundreds of thousands of cDNA molecules. One entry per CDR3 protein, called by TCRdb with MiXCR from the PCR reads. This sample carries over 700,000 distinct CDR3 sequences, less than 35% of them seen once, and the ten largest clones take roughly 0.54%. This CDR3 contains 10 residues. V dropped 6 bases and J dropped 8 bases, with 9 bases sitting between them. Germline CDR1 reads SQVTM; CDR2 reads ANQGSEA. The data are from a study of post-analysis software for immune sequencing data. Overall study context: The courses of disease that were included comprised relapsing-remitting, secondary progressive and progressive-relapsing multiple sclerosis. Study-level points and caveats: With F measure, samples from one preparation batch clustered together strongly. Compared with controls, patients showed significantly lower normalized Chao1 diversity. A handful of TRBV segments were significantly more frequent in patients than in controls. TRBV5-6, TRBV5-1 and TRBV20-1 were among these segments.

The sequence was obtained from a girl aged 5-17 years with multiple sclerosis. The chain carries TRBV29-1 and TRBJ2-3, with D possibly being TRBD1 (5 bases). Specimen: blood. CDR3 loop: CSVEQGTQYF. The CDR3 nucleotides read TGCAGCGTAGAGCAGGGTACGCAGTATTTT.